The clone carrying this T cell receptor (beta chain) appeared a single time. This record comes from a study of shared clonotypes between healthy human individuals. V was clipped by 3 bases and J by 3 bases; unmatched bases: 5. CDR3 length: 14 residues. CDR1 MNHEY and CDR2 SMNVEV come from the germline V gene (reference sequence). TCRdb's copy holds only in-frame clones and misses some; the assay was immunoSEQ multiplex PCR. Of roughly 1.5 million clones listed, 95% to 99% were seen once; the top ten hold roughly 0.45%. The sample comprised naive CD4+ T cells sorted from blood. The subset denotes: CD45RA+ positively selected. V usage is TRBV27 and J usage is TRBJ2-7, with TRBD1 identical over 7 bases. The clonotype originates from a man aged 30 to 39 in good health. The CDR3 DNA reads TGTGCCAGCAGTTTTACCCAGGGGGTCTACGAGCAGTACTTC. Its protein is CASSFTQGVYEQYF.